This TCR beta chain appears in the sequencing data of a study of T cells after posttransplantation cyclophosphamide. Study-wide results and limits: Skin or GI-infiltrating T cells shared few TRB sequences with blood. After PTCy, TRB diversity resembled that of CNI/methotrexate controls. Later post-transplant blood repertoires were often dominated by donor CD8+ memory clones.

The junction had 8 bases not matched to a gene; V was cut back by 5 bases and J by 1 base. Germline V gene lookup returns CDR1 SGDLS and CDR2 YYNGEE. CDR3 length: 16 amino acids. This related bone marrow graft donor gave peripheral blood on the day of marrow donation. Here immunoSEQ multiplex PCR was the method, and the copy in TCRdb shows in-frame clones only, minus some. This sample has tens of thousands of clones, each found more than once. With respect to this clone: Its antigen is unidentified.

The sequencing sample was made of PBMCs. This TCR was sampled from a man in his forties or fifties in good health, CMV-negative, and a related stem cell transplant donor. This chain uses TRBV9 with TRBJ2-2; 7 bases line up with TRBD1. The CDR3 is CASRGGNGVNTGELFF. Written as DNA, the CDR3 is TGTGCCAGCAGAGGGGGCAACGGGGTGAACACCGGGGAGCTGTTTTTT.